This T cell receptor beta chain emerged from a study of blood T cell repertoires in COVID-19. Study context: Collection of acute and convalescent COVID-19 samples took place in the United States, Italy and Spain. PBMCs, B-cell-depleted T cells, or T cells were the source of the cDNA or gDNA that made up the material.

CDR3 length equals 15 residues. Germline V gives CDR1 SGHTA, CDR2 FQGNSA. The germline V and J ends were trimmed by 4 bases and 6 bases, with 18 bases remaining between them. The participants were between roughly 18 and 89 years old and came from 20 to 30 US areas. What the recovered Cohort 3 donors had was two negative PCRs, clearance, or symptom resolution. Sequencing was performed with immunoSEQ multiplex PCR; in TCRdb, only in-frame clones are kept and a portion is missing. The sample holds 95,000 to 150,000 clones, 84% seen once. The J gene is TRBJ1-2, the V gene TRBV7-2; D ambiguous. The TCR comes from a woman aged 25 to 39 who had recovered from COVID-19. The material sequenced was PBMCs or T cells enriched from blood (not recorded which). The CDR3 loop is CASSSRNPAANGYTF. The CDR3 region has the DNA TGTGCCAGCAGCTCCCGCAATCCGGCGGCCAATGGCTACACCTTC.